The entry below gives a single T cell receptor beta chain sequence along with its context. Its antigen is not identified. A single heparinised draw of about 120 mL on average was taken per donor. A sort by CD45RO/CCR7/CD25/CD127/CD95/CD27 yielded CD4+ naive, central memory, regulatory and stem cell-like memory cells. cDNA synthesis used the whole RNA isolate, giving expressed TCRB sequences. TCRdb's copy holds only in-frame clones and misses some; the assay was immunoSEQ multiplex PCR. The repertoire holds some 640,000 clones, with more than 13% as singletons. The CDR3 has 14 amino acids. Germline assignment: CDR1 SGHTA and CDR2 FQGNSA. V was pared by 1 base and J by 0 bases, with 6 bases between. The sample is drawn from a study of beta chain features in type 1 diabetes. Study-wide results and caveats: Insertions at VDJ junctions were less frequent in type 1 diabetes patients. These patients also deleted more nucleotides at the same junctions. Researchers report that Type 1 diabetes patients had moderately but significantly shorter TCRB CDR3s across all four CD4+ subsets.

Sequenced input: naive CD4+ T cells from blood. The chain is built from TRBV7-2 and TRBJ1-2; D may be TRBD1 (6 bases). The clonotype originates from a man aged 18 to 29 with type 1 diabetes. The CDR3: CASSLGTANYGYTF. The CDR3 bases are TGTGCCAGCAGCTTAGGGACAGCTAACTATGGCTACACCTTC.